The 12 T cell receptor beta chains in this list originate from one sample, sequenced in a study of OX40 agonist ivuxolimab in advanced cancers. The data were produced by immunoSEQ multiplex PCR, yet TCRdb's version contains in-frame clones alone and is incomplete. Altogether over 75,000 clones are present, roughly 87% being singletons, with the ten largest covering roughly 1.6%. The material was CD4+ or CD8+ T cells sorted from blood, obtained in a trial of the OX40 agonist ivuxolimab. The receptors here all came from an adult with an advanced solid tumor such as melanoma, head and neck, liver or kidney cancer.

CDR3 residues: CASSLAGTSGEQYF. The CDR3 DNA reads TGTGCCAGCAGCTTGGCGGGCACCTCGGGGGAGCAGTACTTC. The chain combines TRBV5-4 with TRBJ2-7; a weak D match, TRBD2 (5 bases). The V end lost 0 bases, the J end lost 7 bases, and 14 bases lay between the germline ends. This CDR3 region has 14 residues. Germline assignment: CDR1 SGHNT and CDR2 YYREEE (reference sequence).

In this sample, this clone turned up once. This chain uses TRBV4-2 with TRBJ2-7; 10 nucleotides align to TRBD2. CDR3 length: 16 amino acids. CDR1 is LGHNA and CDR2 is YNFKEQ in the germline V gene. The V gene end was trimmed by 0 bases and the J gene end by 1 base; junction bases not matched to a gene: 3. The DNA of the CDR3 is TGTGCCAGCAGCCAAGATCCTAGCGGGAGATCCTACGAGCAGTACTTC. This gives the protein CASSQDPSGRSYEQYF.

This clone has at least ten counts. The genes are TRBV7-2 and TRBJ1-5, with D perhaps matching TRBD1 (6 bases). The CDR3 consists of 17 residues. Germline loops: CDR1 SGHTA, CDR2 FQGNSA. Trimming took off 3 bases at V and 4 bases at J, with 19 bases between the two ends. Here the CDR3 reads CASSFDKGGFFNQPQHF. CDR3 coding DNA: TGTGCCAGCAGCTTTGATAAAGGGGGTTTTTTTAATCAGCCCCAGCATTTT.

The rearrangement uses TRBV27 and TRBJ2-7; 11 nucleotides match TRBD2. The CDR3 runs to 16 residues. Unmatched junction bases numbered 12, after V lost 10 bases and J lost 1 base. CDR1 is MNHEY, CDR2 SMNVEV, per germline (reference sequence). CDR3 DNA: TGTGCCACCCTCCTTAGAGGACTAGCGGGTTCCTACGAGCAGTACTTC. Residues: CATLLRGLAGSYEQYF.

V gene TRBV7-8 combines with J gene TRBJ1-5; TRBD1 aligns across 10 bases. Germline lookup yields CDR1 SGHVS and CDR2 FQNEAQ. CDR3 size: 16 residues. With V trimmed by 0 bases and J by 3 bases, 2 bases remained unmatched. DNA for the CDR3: TGTGCCAGCAGCTTAGCGGGACAGGGGTTCAATCAGCCCCAGCATTTT. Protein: CASSLAGQGFNQPQHF.

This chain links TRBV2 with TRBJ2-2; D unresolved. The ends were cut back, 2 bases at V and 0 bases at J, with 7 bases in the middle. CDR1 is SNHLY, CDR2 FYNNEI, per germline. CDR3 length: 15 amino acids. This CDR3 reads CASSEKRTNTGELFF. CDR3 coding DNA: TGTGCCAGCAGTGAAAAACGGACGAACACCGGGGAGCTGTTTTTT. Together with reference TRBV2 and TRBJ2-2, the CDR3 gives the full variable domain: EPEVTQTPSHQVTQMGQEVILRCVPISNHLYFYWYRQILGQKVEFLVSFYNNEISEKSEIFDDQFSVERPDGSNFTLKIRSTKLEDSAMYFCASSEKRTNTGELFFGEGSRLTVL.

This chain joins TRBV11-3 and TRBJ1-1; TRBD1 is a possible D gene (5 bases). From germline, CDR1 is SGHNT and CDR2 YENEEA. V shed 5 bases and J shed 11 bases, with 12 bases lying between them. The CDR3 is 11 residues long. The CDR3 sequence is CASSVSRDAFF. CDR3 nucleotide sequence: TGTGCCAGCAGCGTCAGCCGGGACGCTTTCTTT.

The CDR3 sequence: CAVGRELLNEQFF. For the CDR3, the DNA is TGTGCGGTAGGGAGGGAGCTCTTAAATGAGCAGTTCTTC. The genes are TRBV25-1 and TRBJ2-1; 7 bases align to TRBD2. CDR3 length equals 13 residues. Germline CDR1 is MGHDK and CDR2 is SYGVNS.

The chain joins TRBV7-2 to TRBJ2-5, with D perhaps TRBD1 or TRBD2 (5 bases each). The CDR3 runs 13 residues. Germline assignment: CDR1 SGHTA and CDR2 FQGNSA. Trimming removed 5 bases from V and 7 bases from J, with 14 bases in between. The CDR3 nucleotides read TGTGCCAGCAGCCCAGACCCTGGGGGGACCCAGTACTTC. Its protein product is CASSPDPGGTQYF.

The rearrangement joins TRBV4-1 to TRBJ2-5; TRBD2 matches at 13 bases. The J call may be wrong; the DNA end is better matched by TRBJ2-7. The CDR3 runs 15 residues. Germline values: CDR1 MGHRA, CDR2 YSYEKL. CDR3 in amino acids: CASSQGLAGLVEQYF. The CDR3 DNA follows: TGCGCCAGCAGCCAGGGACTAGCGGGATTGGTCGAGCAGTACTTC.

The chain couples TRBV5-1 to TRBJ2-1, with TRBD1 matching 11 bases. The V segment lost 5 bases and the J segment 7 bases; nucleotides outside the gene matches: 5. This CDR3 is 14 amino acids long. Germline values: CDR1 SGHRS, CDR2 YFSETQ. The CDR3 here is CASSRTGGWNEQFF. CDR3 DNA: TGCGCCAGCAGTAGGACAGGGGGCTGGAATGAGCAGTTCTTC.

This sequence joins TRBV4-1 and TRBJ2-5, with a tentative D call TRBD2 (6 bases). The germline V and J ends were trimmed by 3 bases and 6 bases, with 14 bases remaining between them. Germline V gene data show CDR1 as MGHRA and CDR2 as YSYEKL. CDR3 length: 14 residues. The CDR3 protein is CASSQGLLAKTQYF. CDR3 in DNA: TGCGCCAGCAGCCAGGGACTCCTTGCAAAGACCCAGTACTTC.